These 13 T cell receptor beta chains were sequenced from one sample in a study of blood T cell repertoires in COVID-19. TCRdb's copy holds only in-frame clones and misses some; the assay was immunoSEQ multiplex PCR. There are 310,000 or so clones in the sample; about nine tenths occur only once, and about 2.2% lies in the top ten. The sample taken for sequencing was peripheral blood. The receptors stem from a woman in her thirties with COVID-19, enrolled during active disease.

The rearrangement uses TRBV5-1 and TRBJ1-3; 7 nucleotides match TRBD1. Germline V gene sequence: CDR1 SGHRS, CDR2 YFSETQ. The CDR3 sequence is 15 residues long. After removal of 0 bases from V and 3 bases from J, the junction contained 3 bases not matched to a gene. This CDR3 reads CASSLGQGDGNTIYF. For the CDR3, the DNA is TGCGCCAGCAGCTTGGGGCAGGGGGATGGAAACACCATATATTTT.

The chain couples TRBV29-1 to TRBJ1-6, with a possible D match to TRBD1 (6 bases). This CDR3 has 13 residues. Germline assignment: CDR1 SQVTM and CDR2 ANQGSEA. V lost 7 bases and J 8 bases, leaving 15 bases between the germline ends. The CDR3 is CSAADRRDSPLHF. The CDR3 DNA follows: TGCAGCGCTGCCGACAGGCGAGATTCACCCCTCCACTTT.

The rearrangement uses TRBV30 and TRBJ1-3; 7 bases are a match to TRBD1. The length of the CDR3 is 14 residues. V dropped 1 base and J dropped 3; count of bases not matched to a gene: 3. Germline CDR1 reads GTSNPN; CDR2 reads SVGIG (reference sequence). CDR3 nucleotide sequence: TGTGCCTGGAGTGAGGGGGCATTTGGAAACACCATATATTTT. This sequence encodes CAWSEGAFGNTIYF.

The rearrangement uses TRBV24-1 and TRBJ1-2, with 9 bases fitting TRBD1. V trimming: 3 bases; J trimming: 7 bases; junction bases outside the gene matches: 2. Germline V gives CDR1 KGHDR, CDR2 SFDVKD. This CDR3 has 13 residues. The CDR3, as DNA: TGTGCCACCAGTGATACGGGACAGGGTGGCTACACCTTC. Translated, it gives CATSDTGQGGYTF.

The chain has TRBV24-1 and TRBJ2-1; the D gene is possibly TRBD2 (5 bases). This CDR3 has 15 residues. V gave up 1 base and J gave up 3 bases, with 9 bases separating them. In germline, CDR1 is KGHDR, CDR2 SFDVKD. The CDR3 nucleotides read TGTGCCACCAGTGATTTCCGGGGAGACTACAATGAGCAGTTCTTC. Its translation: CATSDFRGDYNEQFF.

In nucleotides, the CDR3 is TGTGCCTTTAGCAGGACAGCCTACGAGCAGTACTTC. As protein: CAFSRTAYEQYF. The chain employs TRBV30 and TRBJ2-7; a possible D gene is TRBD1 (6 bases). Trimming removed 7 bases from V and 2 bases from J, with 12 bases in between. The germline gives CDR1 GTSNPN, CDR2 SVGIG (reference sequence). This CDR3 has 12 residues.

This rearrangement joins TRBV28 to TRBJ2-7; D not resolved. V lost 4 bases to trimming and J lost 0 bases, with 4 bases between them. CDR3 length: 12 amino acids. Germline-derived CDR1 and CDR2 are MDHEN and SYDVKM. This CDR3 reads CASSSLSYEQYF. DNA for the CDR3: TGTGCCAGCAGTTCCCTCTCCTACGAGCAGTACTTC.

The genes are TRBV9 and TRBJ2-1, with TRBD2 matching 9 bases. V lost 2 bases, J lost 5 bases, and 8 bases stayed unmatched. CDR1 SGDLS and CDR2 YYNGEE come from the germline V gene. There are 16 residues in the CDR3. The CDR3, as DNA: TGTGCCAGCAGCGTGCTCGCGGGAGGGGGAAACAATGAGCAGTTCTTC. This gives the protein CASSVLAGGGNNEQFF.

The genes are TRBV27 and TRBJ2-7; TRBD1 matches 8 bases. Germline-derived CDR1 and CDR2 are MNHEY and SMNVEV (reference sequence). CDR3 length: 15 amino acids. V shed 6 bases and J 0 bases; nucleotides not matched to a gene: 7. This chain's CDR3 is CASSTGQGSSYEQYF. The CDR3 DNA reads TGTGCCAGCAGCACTGGACAGGGATCCTCCTACGAGCAGTACTTC.

This chain uses TRBV5-1 with TRBJ1-4; 7 nucleotides line up with TRBD1. Germline-derived CDR1 and CDR2 are SGHRS and YFSETQ. V shed 4 bases, J shed 8 bases, and the junction held 11 bases outside the gene matches. CDR3 length: 15 residues. This CDR3 is CASSAQGDQGEKLFF. The DNA of the CDR3 is TGCGCCAGCAGCGCGCAGGGGGACCAGGGGGAAAAACTGTTTTTT.

The chain joins TRBV11-2 to TRBJ1-1, with D possibly TRBD1 on 5 matching bases. Germline CDR1 is SGHAT and CDR2 is FQNNGV. There are 17 residues in the CDR3. V lost 5 bases to trimming and J lost 1 base, with 20 bases between them. The CDR3 is CASSRLRRRGENTEAFF. DNA for the CDR3: TGTGCCAGCAGCCGACTGAGACGACGGGGGGAGAACACTGAAGCTTTCTTT.

V usage is TRBV15 and J usage is TRBJ1-5; 7 bases agree with TRBD1. CDR3 length: 14 residues. The germline gives CDR1 LNHNV, CDR2 YYDKDF (reference sequence). V dropped 5 bases and J dropped 7; count of bases not matched to a gene: 8. The CDR3 reads CATSYDREIQPQHF. The DNA of the CDR3 is TGTGCCACCAGCTATGACAGGGAAATCCAGCCCCAGCATTTT.

This clone has more than one count but fewer than ten. CDR3 in DNA: TGTGCTGGATCGGCAGGCGCAAATCAGCCCCAGCATTTT. It codes for CAGSAGANQPQHF. The V call is TRBV6-6, the J call TRBJ1-5; D is ambiguous. CDR1 and CDR2 (germline): MNHNY, SVGAGI (reference sequence). This CDR3 region has 13 residues.